Listed below are T cell receptor beta chains from one sample, sequenced in a study of blood T cell repertoires in COVID-19. The repertoire was sequenced with immunoSEQ multiplex PCR; TCRdb's copy has only in-frame clones and lacks some. The sample carries about 190,000 clones, nearly 90% recorded once. Source material: peripheral blood. Receptor source: a man aged 45-65 years with acute or convalescent COVID-19. The CDR3 runs from the conserved cysteine through the conserved F or W. The order of the fields is D gene, V gene, J gene, clone size, CDR3 protein, CDR3 DNA. The D gene is left open where the match is weak. Size tells how often a clone was seen (once, few, many) or the class of an expanded clone, and some rows leave it out.

TRBD2	TRBV19	TRBJ2-5	-	CASSPGGSGGQETQYF	TGTGCCAGTAGTCCAGGAGGGAGCGGGGGTCAAGAGACCCAGTACTTC
TRBD1	TRBV19	TRBJ1-2	-	CASSIGQGVGGYTF	TGTGCCAGTAGTATTGGACAGGGAGTGGGTGGCTACACCTTC
-	TRBV19	TRBJ2-3	-	CASSIVTGPDTQYF	TGTGCCAGTAGTATCGTCACAGGGCCAGATACGCAGTATTTT
-	TRBV7-9	TRBJ2-5	-	CASSLAQGQPNQETQYF	TGTGCCAGCAGCTTAGCCCAGGGGCAGCCGAATCAAGAGACCCAGTACTTC
-	TRBV4-2	TRBJ1-5	-	CASSQDGQRNQPQHF	TGTGCCAGCAGCCAAGATGGGCAAAGAAATCAGCCCCAGCATTTT
-	TRBV15	TRBJ2-1	once	CATSVRAASYNEQFF	TGTGCCACCAGCGTACGAGCGGCTTCCTACAATGAGCAGTTCTTC
-	TRBV12-3/TRBV12-4	TRBJ2-3	-	CASSWGRDTQYF	TGTGCCAGCAGTTGGGGGAGGGATACGCAGTATTTT
TRBD1	TRBV6-5	TRBJ2-7	-	CASSYGQGISYEQYF	TGTGCCAGCAGTTACGGACAGGGCATCTCCTACGAGCAGTACTTC
-	TRBV28	TRBJ1-6	-	CASSTSGSPLHF	TGTGCCAGCAGTACGAGCGGTTCACCCCTCCACTTT
TRBD2	TRBV18	TRBJ2-2	-	CASSPLSGLAANTGELFF	TGTGCCAGCTCACCACTGTCGGGACTAGCGGCGAACACCGGGGAGCTGTTTTTT
TRBD1	TRBV5-1	TRBJ1-1	-	CASSPGQGGTEAFF	TGCGCCAGCAGCCCCGGACAGGGGGGCACTGAAGCTTTCTTT
TRBD1	TRBV11-2	TRBJ1-2	-	CASSSQGGLGYTF	TGTGCCAGCAGCTCGCAGGGGGGCCTGGGCTACACCTTC